This TCR beta chain was identified during a study of shared clonotypes between healthy human individuals. The CDR3 extends over 19 amino acids. The germline CDR1 and CDR2 sequences are KGHSH and LQKENI. The V and J ends lost 1 base and 6 bases respectively, with 24 bases between them. In the naive CD8 group, cells lacked CD45RO and were positively selected for CCR7, so terminally differentiated effector memory CD45RA+ cells were left out. The study ran the assay at deep level. Assay: immunoSEQ multiplex PCR; the TCRdb copy retains only in-frame clones and omits some. The profile shows about 550,000 clones, nearly 97% of them singletons.

The specimen sequenced was naive CD8+ T cells sorted from blood. This TCR derives from a woman under 40 in good health. This sequence joins TRBV18 and TRBJ2-2; possibly TRBD1 or TRBD2 for D (5 bases each). The CDR3 region is CASSPRTGAPSMGAGELFF. Written as DNA, the CDR3 is TGTGCCAGCTCACCACGAACCGGGGCACCCTCAATGGGAGCCGGGGAGCTGTTTTTT.